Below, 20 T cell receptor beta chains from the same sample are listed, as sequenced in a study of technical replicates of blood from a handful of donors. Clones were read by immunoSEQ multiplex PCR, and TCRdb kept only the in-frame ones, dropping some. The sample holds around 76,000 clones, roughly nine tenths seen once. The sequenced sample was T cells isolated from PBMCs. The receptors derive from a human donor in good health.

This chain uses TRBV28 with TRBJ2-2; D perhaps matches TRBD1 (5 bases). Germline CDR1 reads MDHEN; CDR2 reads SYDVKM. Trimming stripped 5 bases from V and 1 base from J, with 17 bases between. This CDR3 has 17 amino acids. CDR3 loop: CASSPLTVPMNTGELFF. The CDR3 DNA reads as TGTGCCAGCAGTCCCTTGACAGTACCCATGAACACCGGGGAGCTGTTTTTT.

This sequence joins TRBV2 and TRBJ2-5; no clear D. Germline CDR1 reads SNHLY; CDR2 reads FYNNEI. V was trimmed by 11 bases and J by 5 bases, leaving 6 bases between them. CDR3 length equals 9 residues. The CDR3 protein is CAFRETQYF. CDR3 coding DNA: TGTGCCTTCAGGGAGACCCAGTACTTC.

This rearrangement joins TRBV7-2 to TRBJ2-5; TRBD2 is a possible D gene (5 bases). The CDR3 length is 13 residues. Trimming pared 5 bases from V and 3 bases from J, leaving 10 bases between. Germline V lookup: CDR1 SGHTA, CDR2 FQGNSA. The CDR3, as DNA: TGTGCCAGCAGCCCTTCGAGGGAAGAGACCCAGTACTTC. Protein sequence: CASSPSREETQYF.

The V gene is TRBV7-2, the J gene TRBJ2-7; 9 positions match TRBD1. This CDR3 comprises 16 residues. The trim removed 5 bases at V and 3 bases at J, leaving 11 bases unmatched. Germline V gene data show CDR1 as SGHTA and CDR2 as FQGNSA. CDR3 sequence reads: CASSKEGGQGFYEQYF. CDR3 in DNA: TGTGCCAGCAGCAAGGAGGGGGGACAGGGATTCTACGAGCAGTACTTC.

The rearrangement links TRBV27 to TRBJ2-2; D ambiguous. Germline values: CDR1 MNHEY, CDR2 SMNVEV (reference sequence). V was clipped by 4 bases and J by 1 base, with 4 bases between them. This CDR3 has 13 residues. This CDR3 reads CASSYRNTGELFF. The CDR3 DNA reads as TGTGCCAGCAGTTACAGGAACACCGGGGAGCTGTTTTTT.

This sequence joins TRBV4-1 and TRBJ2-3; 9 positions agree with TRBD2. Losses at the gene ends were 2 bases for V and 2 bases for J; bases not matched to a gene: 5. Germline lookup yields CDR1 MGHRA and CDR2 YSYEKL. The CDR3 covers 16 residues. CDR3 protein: CASSQLAGPYTDTQYF. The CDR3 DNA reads TGCGCCAGCAGCCAACTAGCGGGACCCTACACAGATACGCAGTATTTT.

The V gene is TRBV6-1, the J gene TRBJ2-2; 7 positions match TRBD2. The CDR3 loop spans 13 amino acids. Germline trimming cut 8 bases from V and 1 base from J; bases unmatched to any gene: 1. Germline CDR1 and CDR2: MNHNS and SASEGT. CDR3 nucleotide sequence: TGTGCCAGCTGGGGGGGGAACACCGGGGAGCTGTTTTTT. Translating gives CASWGGNTGELFF.

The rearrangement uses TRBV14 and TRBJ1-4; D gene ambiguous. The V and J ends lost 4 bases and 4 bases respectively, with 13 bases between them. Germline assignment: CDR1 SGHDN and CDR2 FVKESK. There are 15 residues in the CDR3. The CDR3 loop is CASSRTVPSNEKLFF. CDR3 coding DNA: TGTGCCAGCAGCCGTACAGTGCCAAGTAATGAAAAACTGTTTTTT.

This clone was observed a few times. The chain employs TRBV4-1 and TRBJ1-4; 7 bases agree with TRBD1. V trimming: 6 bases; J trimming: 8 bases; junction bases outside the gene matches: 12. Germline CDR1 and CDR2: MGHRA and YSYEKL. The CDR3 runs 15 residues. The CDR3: CASSRTAMDREKLFF. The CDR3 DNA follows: TGCGCCAGCAGTCGCACGGCCATGGACAGGGAAAAACTGTTTTTT.

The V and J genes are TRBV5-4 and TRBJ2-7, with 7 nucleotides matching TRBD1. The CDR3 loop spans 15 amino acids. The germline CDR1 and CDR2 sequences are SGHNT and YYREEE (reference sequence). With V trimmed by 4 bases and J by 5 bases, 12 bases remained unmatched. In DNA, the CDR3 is TGTGCCAGCAGCGTGCAGACAGGGAGTTCCCACGAGCAGTACTTC. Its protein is CASSVQTGSSHEQYF.

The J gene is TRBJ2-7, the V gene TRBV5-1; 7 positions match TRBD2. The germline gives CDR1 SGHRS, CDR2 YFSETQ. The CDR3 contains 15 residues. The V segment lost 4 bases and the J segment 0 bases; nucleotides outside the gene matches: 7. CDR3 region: CASSSSSGSSYEQYF. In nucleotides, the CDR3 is TGCGCCAGCAGCAGCTCTAGCGGTTCCTCCTACGAGCAGTACTTC.

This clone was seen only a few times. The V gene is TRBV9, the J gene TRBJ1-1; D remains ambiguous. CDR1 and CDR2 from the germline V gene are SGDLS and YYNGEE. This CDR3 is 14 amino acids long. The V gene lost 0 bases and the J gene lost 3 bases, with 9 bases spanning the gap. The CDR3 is CASSVVGEYTEAFF. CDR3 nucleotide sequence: TGTGCCAGCAGCGTAGTCGGGGAGTACACTGAAGCTTTCTTT. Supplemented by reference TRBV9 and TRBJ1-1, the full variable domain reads DSGVTQTPKHLITATGQRVTLRCSPRSGDLSVYWYQQSLDQGLQFLIQYYNGEERAKGNILERFSAQQFPDLHSELNLSSLELGDSALYFCASSVVGEYTEAFFGQGTRLTVV.

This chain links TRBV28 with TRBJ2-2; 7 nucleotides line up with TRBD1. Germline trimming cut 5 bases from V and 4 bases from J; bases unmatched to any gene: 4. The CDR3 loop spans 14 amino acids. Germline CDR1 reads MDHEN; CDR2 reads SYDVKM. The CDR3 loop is CASSKGAVTGELFF. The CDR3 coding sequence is TGTGCCAGCAGTAAGGGGGCAGTCACCGGGGAGCTGTTTTTT.

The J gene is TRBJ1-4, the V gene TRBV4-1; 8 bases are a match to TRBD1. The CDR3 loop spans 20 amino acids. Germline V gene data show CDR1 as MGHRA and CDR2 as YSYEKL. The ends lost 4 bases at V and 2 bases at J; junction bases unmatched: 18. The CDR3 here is CASSPHRGRQLFSTNEKLFF. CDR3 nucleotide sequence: TGCGCCAGCAGCCCTCACAGGGGGAGGCAGCTCTTCTCGACTAATGAAAAACTGTTTTTT.

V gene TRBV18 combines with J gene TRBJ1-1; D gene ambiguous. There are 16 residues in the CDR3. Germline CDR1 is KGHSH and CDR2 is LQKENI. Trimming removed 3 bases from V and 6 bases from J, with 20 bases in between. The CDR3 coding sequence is TGTGCCAGCTCACCCTATTCCCTACCTGTTTTGTCTGAAGCTTTCTTT. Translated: CASSPYSLPVLSEAFF.

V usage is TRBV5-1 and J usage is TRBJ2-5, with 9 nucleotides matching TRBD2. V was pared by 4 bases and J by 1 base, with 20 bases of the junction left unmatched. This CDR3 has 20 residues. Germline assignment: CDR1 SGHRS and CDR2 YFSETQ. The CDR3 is CASSHSTGRLAGDPQETQYF. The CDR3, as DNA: TGCGCCAGCAGCCATAGTACAGGGAGGTTAGCGGGAGATCCCCAAGAGACCCAGTACTTC.

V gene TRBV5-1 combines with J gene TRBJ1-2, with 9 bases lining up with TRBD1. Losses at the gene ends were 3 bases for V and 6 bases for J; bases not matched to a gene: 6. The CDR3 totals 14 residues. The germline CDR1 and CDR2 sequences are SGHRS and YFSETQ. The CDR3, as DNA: TGCGCCAGCAGCTCCGGGACAGGGTTGGATGGCTACACCTTC. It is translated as CASSSGTGLDGYTF.

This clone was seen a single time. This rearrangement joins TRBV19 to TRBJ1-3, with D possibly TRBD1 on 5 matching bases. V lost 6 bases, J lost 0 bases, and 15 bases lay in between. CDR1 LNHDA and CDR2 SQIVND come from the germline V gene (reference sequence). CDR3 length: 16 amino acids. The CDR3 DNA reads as TGTGCCAGTAGCATGCTACAGGTCCTCTCTGGAAACACCATATATTTT. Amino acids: CASSMLQVLSGNTIYF.

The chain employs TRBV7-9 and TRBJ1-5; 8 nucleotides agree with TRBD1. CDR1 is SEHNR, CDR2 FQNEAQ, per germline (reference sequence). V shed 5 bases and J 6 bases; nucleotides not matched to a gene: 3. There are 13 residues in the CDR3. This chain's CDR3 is CASSETGGQPQHF. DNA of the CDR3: TGTGCCAGCAGCGAAACAGGGGGTCAGCCCCAGCATTTT.

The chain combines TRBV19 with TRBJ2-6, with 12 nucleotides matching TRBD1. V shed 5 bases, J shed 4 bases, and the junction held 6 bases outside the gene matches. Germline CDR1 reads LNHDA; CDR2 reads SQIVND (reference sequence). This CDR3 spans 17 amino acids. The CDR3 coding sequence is TGTGCCAGTAGTCCGGGACAGGGGGCTCGAGGGGCCAACGTCCTGACTTTC. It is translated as CASSPGQGARGANVLTF.